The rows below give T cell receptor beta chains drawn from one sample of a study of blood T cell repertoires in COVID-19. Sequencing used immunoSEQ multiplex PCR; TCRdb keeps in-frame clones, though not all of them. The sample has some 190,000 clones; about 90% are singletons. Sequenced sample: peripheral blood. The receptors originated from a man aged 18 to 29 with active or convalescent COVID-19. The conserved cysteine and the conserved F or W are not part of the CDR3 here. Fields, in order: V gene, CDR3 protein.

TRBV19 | ASGTSGREEQF
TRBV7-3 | ASSPGHSNTEAF
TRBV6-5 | ASSQQDRSNTIY
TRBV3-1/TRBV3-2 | ASSQGSAEAAGGYT
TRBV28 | ASSDTGGGRAEAF
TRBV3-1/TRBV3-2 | ASSQGLVVGYEQY
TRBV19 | ASSISGNIQY
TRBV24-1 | ASGLVAGTGDEKLF
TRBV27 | ASSWTVWQPQH
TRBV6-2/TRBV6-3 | ASSYAPRGYSNQPQH
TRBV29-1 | SVEDLEGYNEQF
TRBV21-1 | ASSKGQTGRVEGEKLF
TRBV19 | ASSIKGDVSGANVLT
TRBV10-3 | AISESSGSSYEQY
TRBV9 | ASSPHRGEQY
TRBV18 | ASSPVSNPNTEAF